These T cell receptor beta chains were read from a single sample in a study of cytomegalovirus exposure and HLA in healthy donors. Assay used: immunoSEQ multiplex PCR; TCRdb lists only in-frame clones, some missing. The repertoire includes some 170,000 clones, roughly 81% of them detected once, and 4.9% sits in the top ten. The source material was PBMCs. The receptors derive from a woman between 18 and 29 years old in good health and CMV-seropositive. The CDR3 runs from the conserved cysteine through the conserved F or W. D genes are given only for firm matches. The size field is filled for only some rows; it gives once, few, many or a size class.

>TRBJ1-5|TRBD1|NA|TRBV2
TGTGCCAGCGCGGAGACAGGGGATCTGCGCAATCAGCCCCAGCATTTT
CASAETGDLRNQPQHF
>TRBJ1-4|TRBD1|NA|TRBV4-3
TGCGCCAGCAGTCGCTTAACAGGGGGCTCTGAAAAACTGTTTTTT
CASSRLTGGSEKLFF
>TRBJ1-5|TRBD1|NA|TRBV5-1
TGCGCCAGCAGCTTGCGGTTACGGCAGGGGGCGGGCAATCAGCCCCAGCATTTT
CASSLRLRQGAGNQPQHF
>TRBJ2-7|NA|once|TRBV4-2
TGTGCCAGCAGCCACCTTCAGGTCCCTTACGAGCAGTACTTC
CASSHLQVPYEQYF
>TRBJ1-2|NA|NA|TRBV4-1
TGCGCCAGCAGCCAAGCGGTAACAGAGTCTTATGGCTACACCTTC
CASSQAVTESYGYTF
>TRBJ1-2|TRBD1|NA|TRBV7-6
TGTGCCAGCAGCTTAGAAACAGGGCCTACGGGACAGGGGTCCTATGGCTACACCTTC
CASSLETGPTGQGSYGYTF
>TRBJ2-3|NA|few|TRBV7-9
TGTGCCAGCAGCCCCGCCGACACCACCCGCACAGATACGCAGTATTTT
CASSPADTTRTDTQYF
>TRBJ1-1|TRBD1|NA|TRBV5-6
TGTGCCAGCAGCTTTCCCGGGACAGAGGAACCTGAAGCTTTCTTT
CASSFPGTEEPEAFF
>TRBJ2-2|NA|few|TRBV13
TGTGCCAGCAGCTTTTCTTTGCACGAGGCCGGGGAGCTGTTTTTT
CASSFSLHEAGELFF
>TRBJ2-1|NA|NA|TRBV5-6
TGTGCCAGCAGCCTGGTCGACTCCCCCGAGGGGTTCTTC
CASSLVDSPEGFF
>TRBJ2-3|NA|NA|TRBV20-1
TGCAGTGCCAAAGTGGGCGATACGCAGTATTTT
CSAKVGDTQYF
>TRBJ1-1|TRBD1|NA|TRBV6-5
TGTGCCAGCAGTTACAACCTCGAGACAGGGGGCCCCGCTTTCTTT
CASSYNLETGGPAFF
>TRBJ2-5|TRBD2|NA|TRBV11-2
TGTGCCAGCAGCTTAGATAGGGCGGGGGGCACAGAGACCCAGTACTTC
CASSLDRAGGTETQYF
>TRBJ2-1|NA|NA|TRBV4-2
TGTGCCAGCAGCCAAGCGGGGTACAATGAGCAGTTCTTC
CASSQAGYNEQFF
>TRBJ2-5|NA|NA|TRBV28
TGTGCCAGCACCCTATCCCAGACCCAGTACTTC
CASTLSQTQYF
>TRBJ1-1|NA|NA|TRBV13
TGTGCCAGCAGCCCCCCGTCGGGGAGCTCGGGTGAAGCTTTCTTT
CASSPPSGSSGEAFF
>TRBJ1-3|TRBD1|NA|TRBV7-8
TGTGCCAGCAGCTTACGGGACAGGATGAGCATTCGTGGAAACACCATATATTTT
CASSLRDRMSIRGNTIYF
>TRBJ1-3|TRBD1|NA|TRBV4-1
TGCGCCAGCAGCGAAAGTGACAGGGCCGGTGGAAACACCATATATTTT
CASSESDRAGGNTIYF
>TRBJ1-1|NA|NA|TRBV7-2
TGTGCCAGCAGCTTAGGCCCCTGGGGGGACACTGAAGCTTTCTTT
CASSLGPWGDTEAFF
>TRBJ2-1|TRBD2|NA|TRBV27
TGTGCCAGCAGTACCCTTCTTTCTAGGGAGGGAAATGAGCAGTTCTTC
CASSTLLSREGNEQFF
>TRBJ2-7|NA|NA|TRBV5-6
TGTGCCGGCAGCGCGGACAGCTGGTCCTACGAGCAGTACTTC
CAGSADSWSYEQYF
>TRBJ2-5|TRBD1|NA|TRBV19
TGTGCCAGCGGCAGACAGGGTGTCGAAGAGACCCAGTACTTC
CASGRQGVEETQYF
>TRBJ2-5|TRBD1|once|TRBV7-9
TGTGCCAGCAGCCCCGACCCCGGGGACAGGTTGAAGACCCAGTACTTC
CASSPDPGDRLKTQYF
>TRBJ2-1|TRBD2|NA|TRBV7-2
TGTGCCAGCAGCTTTAGGAGCGGGGGTCTCTACAATGAGCAGTTCTTC
CASSFRSGGLYNEQFF
>TRBJ1-3|NA|NA|TRBV6-6
TGTGCCAGCAGGAAAGGACAGATCGATGGAAACACCATATATTTT
CASRKGQIDGNTIYF
>TRBJ1-1|TRBD1|NA|TRBV5-8
TGTGCCAGCAGCTTGTACAGGGGGGTGAACACTGAAGCTTTCTTT
CASSLYRGVNTEAFF
>TRBJ1-1|NA|NA|TRBV7-8
TGTGCCAGCCTCGGGGTCAGGGGAAGACGTGACACTGAAGCTTTCTTT
CASLGVRGRRDTEAFF
>TRBJ2-1|TRBD2|NA|TRBV5-1
TGCGCCAGCAGCCCCAGGACTAGTCAGGATGAGCAGTTCTTC
CASSPRTSQDEQFF